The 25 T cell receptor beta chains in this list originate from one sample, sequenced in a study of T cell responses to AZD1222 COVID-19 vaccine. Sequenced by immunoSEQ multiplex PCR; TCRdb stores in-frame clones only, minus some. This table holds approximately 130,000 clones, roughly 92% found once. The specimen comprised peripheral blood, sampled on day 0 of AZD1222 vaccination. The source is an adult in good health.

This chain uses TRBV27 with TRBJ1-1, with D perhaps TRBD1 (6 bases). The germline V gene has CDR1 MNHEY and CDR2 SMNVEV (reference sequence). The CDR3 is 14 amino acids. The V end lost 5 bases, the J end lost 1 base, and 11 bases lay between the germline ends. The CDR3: CASSLRGWNTEAFF. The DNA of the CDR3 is TGTGCCAGCAGTCTCAGGGGATGGAACACTGAAGCTTTCTTT.

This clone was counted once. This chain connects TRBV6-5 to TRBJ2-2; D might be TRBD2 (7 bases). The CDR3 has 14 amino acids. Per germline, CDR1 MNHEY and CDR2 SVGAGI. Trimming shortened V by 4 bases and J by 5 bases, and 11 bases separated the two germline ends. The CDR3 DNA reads TGTGCCAGCAGTTGGCGGGGGCTAACCGGGGAGCTGTTTTTT. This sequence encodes CASSWRGLTGELFF.

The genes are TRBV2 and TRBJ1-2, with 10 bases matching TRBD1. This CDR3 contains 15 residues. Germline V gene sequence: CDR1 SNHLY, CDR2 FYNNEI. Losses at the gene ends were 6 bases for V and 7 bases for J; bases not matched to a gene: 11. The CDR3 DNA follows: TGTGCCAGCAGCGATCCGGGACAGGGGTTAGGTGGCTACACCTTC. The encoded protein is CASSDPGQGLGGYTF. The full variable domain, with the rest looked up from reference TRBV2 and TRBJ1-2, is EPEVTQTPSHQVTQMGQEVILRCVPISNHLYFYWYRQILGQKVEFLVSFYNNEISEKSEIFDDQFSVERPDGSNFTLKIRSTKLEDSAMYFCASSDPGQGLGGYTFGSGTRLTVV.

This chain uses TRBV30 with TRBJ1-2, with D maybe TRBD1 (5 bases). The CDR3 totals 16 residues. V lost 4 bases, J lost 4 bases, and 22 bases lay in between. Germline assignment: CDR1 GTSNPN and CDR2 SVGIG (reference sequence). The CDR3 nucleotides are TGTGCCTGGATTTCAGGGAGGGGCAGGGAATTCTATGGCTACACCTTC. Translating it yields CAWISGRGREFYGYTF. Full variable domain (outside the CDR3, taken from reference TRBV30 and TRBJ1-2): SQTIHQWPATLVQPVGSPLSLECTVEGTSNPNLYWYRQAAGRGLQLLFYSVGIGQISSEVPQNLSASRPQDRQFILSSKKLLLSDSGFYLCAWISGRGREFYGYTFGSGTRLTVV.

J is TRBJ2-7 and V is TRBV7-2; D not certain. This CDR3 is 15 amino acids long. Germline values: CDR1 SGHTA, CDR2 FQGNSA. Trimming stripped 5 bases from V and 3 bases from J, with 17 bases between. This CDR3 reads CASSPGYSKHYEQYF. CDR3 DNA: TGTGCCAGCAGCCCGGGTTACAGTAAGCACTACGAGCAGTACTTC.

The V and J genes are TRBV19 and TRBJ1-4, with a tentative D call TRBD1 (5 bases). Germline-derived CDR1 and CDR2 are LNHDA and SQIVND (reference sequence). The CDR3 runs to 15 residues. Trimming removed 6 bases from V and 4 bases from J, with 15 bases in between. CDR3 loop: CASRGGPRLNEKLFF. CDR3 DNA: TGTGCCAGTAGGGGGGGTCCCAGACTTAATGAAAAACTGTTTTTT.

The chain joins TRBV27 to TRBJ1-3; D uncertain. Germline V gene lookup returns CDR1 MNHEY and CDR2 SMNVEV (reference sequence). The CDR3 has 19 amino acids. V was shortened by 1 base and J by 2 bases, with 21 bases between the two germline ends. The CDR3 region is CASSLYSRPTGRAGNTIYF. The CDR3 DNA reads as TGTGCCAGCAGTTTATACAGCCGGCCAACGGGAAGGGCTGGAAACACCATATATTTT.

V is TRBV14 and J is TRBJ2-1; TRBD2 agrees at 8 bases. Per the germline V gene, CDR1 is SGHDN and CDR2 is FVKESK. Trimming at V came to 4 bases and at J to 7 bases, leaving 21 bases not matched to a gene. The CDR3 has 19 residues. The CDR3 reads CASSPGWGGRGEVRNEQFF. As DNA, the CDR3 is TGTGCCAGCAGCCCCGGTTGGGGGGGGCGGGGGGAAGTAAGAAATGAGCAGTTCTTC.

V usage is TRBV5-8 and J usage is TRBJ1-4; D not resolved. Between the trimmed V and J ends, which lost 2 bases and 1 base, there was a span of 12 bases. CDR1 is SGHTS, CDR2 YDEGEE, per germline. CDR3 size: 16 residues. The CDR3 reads CASSFRGLGTNEKLFF. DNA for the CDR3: TGTGCCAGCAGCTTTCGAGGATTGGGAACTAATGAAAAACTGTTTTTT.

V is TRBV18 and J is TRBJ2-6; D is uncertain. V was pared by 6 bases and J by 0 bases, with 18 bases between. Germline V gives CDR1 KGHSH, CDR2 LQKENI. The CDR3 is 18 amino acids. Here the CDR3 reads CASSLRQAVTSGANVLTF. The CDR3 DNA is TGTGCCAGCTCGCTCAGGCAGGCCGTTACCTCTGGGGCCAACGTCCTGACTTTC.

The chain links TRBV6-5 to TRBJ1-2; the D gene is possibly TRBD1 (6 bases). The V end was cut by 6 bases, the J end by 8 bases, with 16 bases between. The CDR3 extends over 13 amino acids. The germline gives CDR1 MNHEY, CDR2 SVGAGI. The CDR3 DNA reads TGTGCCAGCAGCCCCCGGGGGGCGGACGGCTACACCTTC. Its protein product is CASSPRGADGYTF.

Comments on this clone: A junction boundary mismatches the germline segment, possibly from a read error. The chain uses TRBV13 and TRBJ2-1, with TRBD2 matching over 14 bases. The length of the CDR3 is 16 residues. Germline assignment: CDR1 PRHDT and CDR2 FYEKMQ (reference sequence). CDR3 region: CAGSSGLAGGYNEQFF. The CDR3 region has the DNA TGTGCCGGCAGCTCAGGACTAGCGGGGGGTTACAATGAGCAGTTCTTC. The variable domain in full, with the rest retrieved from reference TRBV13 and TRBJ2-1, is AAGVIQSPRHLIKEKRETATLKCYPIPRHDTVYWYQQGPGQDPQFLISFYEKMQSDKGSIPDRFSAQQFSDYHSELNMSSLELGDSALYFCAGSSGLAGGYNEQFFGPGTRLTVL.

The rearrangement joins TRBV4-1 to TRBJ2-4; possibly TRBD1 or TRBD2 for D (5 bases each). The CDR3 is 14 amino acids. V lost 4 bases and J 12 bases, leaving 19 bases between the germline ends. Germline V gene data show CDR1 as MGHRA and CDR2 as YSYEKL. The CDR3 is CASSPTQGERDQYF. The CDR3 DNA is TGCGCCAGCAGCCCGACTCAAGGGGAACGGGATCAGTACTTC.

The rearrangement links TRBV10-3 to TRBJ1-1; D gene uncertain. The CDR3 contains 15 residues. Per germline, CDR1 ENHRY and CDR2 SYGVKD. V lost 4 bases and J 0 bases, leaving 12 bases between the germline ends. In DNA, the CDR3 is TGTGCCATCAGTGTCGGTCCGAGGCTGAACACTGAAGCTTTCTTT. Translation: CAISVGPRLNTEAFF.

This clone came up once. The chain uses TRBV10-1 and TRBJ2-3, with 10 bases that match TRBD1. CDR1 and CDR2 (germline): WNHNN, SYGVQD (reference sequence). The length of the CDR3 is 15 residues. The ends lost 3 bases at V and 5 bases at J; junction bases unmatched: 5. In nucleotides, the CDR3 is TGCGCCAGCAGTGATGGGACAGGGGAGATAGATACGCAGTATTTT. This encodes CASSDGTGEIDTQYF.

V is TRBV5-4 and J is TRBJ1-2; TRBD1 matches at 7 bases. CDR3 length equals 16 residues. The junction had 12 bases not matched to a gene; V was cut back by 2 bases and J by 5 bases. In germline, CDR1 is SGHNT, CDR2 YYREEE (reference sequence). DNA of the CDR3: TGTGCCAGCAGCTTTGGGAGACAGGGCCTTGGGTATGGCTACACCTTC. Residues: CASSFGRQGLGYGYTF.

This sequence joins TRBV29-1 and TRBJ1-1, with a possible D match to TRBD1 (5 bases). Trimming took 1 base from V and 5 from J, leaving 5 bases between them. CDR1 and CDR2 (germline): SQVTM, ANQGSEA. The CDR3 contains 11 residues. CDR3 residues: CSVEGGTEAFF. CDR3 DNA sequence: TGCAGCGTTGAAGGGGGGACTGAAGCTTTCTTT.

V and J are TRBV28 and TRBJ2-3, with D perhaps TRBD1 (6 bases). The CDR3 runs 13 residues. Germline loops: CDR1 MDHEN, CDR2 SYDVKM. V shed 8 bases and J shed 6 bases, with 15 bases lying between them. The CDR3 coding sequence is TGTGCCAGCGCCCTAGGGGGAGCGGATACGCAGTATTTT. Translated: CASALGGADTQYF. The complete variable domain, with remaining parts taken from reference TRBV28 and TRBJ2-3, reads DVKVTQSSRYLVKRTGEKVFLECVQDMDHENMFWYRQDPGLGLRLIYFSYDVKMKEKGDIPEGYSVSREKKERFSLILESASTNQTSMYLCASALGGADTQYFGPGTRLTVL.

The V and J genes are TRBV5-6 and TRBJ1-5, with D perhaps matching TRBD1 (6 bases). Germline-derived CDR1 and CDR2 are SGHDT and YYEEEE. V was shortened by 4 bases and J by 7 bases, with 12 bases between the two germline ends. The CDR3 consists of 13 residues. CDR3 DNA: TGTGCCAGCAGCAGAAACAGGGACCAGCCCCAGCATTTT. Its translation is CASSRNRDQPQHF.

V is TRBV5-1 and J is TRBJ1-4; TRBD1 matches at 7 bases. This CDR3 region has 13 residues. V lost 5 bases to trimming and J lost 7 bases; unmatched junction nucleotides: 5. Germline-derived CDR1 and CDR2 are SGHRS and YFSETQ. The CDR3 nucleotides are TGCGCCAGCAGTAACCCAGGGGGTGAAAAACTGTTTTTT. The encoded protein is CASSNPGGEKLFF.

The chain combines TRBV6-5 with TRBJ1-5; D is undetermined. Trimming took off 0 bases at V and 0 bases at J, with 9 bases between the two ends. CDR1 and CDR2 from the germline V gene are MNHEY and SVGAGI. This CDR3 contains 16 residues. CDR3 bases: TGTGCCAGCAGTTACTCGAGCCAGGATAGCAATCAGCCCCAGCATTTT. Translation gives CASSYSSQDSNQPQHF.

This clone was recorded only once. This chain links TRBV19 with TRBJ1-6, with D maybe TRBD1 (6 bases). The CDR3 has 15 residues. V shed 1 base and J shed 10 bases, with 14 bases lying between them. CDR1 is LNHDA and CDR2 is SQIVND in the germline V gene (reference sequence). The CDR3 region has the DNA TGTGCCAGTAGTATAGCCGGGACACAGAGGTCACCCCTCCACTTT. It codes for CASSIAGTQRSPLHF.

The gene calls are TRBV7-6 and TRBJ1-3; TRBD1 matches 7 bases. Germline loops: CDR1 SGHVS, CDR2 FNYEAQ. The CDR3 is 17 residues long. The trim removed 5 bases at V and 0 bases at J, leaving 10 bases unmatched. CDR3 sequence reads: CASSPFHGQASGNTIYF. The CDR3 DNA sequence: TGTGCCAGCAGCCCGTTTCATGGACAGGCCTCTGGAAACACCATATATTTT.

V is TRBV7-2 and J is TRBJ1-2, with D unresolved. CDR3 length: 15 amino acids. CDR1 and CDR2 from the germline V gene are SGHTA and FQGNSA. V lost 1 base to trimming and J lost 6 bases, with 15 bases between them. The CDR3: CASSLVLGSGDGYTF. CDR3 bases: TGTGCCAGCAGCTTAGTTTTGGGGTCAGGAGATGGCTACACCTTC.

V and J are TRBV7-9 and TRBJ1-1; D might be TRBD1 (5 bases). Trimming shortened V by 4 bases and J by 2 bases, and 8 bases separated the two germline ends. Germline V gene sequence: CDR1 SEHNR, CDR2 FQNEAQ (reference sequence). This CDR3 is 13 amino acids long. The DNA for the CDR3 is TGTGCCAGCAGCTACGGACAAAACACTGAAGCTTTCTTT. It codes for CASSYGQNTEAFF.